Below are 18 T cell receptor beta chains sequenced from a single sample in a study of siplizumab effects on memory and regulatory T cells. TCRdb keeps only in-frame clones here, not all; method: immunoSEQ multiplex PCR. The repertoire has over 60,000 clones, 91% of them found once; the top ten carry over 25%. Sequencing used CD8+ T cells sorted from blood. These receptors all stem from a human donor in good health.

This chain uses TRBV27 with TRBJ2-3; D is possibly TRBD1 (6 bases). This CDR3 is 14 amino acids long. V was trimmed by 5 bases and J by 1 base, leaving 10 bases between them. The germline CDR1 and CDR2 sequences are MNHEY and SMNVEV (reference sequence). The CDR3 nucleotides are TGTGCCAGCAGTAGGCCAGGGGGCACAGATACGCAGTATTTT. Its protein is CASSRPGGTDTQYF.

The CDR3 DNA is TGTGCCAGCAGCCCGGACGGGAGCGAGCAGTACTTC. This codes for CASSPDGSEQYF. The chain links TRBV7-6 to TRBJ2-7; possible D gene TRBD2, 6 bases. The CDR3 contains 12 residues. Germline V lookup: CDR1 SGHVS, CDR2 FNYEAQ. Trimming cost V 5 bases and J 6 bases, with 11 bases left between them.

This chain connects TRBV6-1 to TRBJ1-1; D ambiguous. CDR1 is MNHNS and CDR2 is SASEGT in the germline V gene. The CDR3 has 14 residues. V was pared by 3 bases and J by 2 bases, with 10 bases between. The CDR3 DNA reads TGTGCCAGCAGTGAGTGGGCGCCCAACACTGAAGCTTTCTTT. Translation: CASSEWAPNTEAFF.

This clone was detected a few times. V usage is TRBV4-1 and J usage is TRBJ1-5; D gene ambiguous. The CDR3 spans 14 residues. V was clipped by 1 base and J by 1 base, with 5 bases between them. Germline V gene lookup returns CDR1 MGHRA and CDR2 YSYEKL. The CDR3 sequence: CASSQVRSNQPQHF. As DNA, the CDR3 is TGCGCCAGCAGCCAAGTAAGGAGCAATCAGCCCCAGCATTTT.

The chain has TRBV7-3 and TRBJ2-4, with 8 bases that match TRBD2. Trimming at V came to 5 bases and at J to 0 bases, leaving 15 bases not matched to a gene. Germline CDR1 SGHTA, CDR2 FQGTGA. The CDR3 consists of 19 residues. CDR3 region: CASSPNVGAGGRAKNIQYF. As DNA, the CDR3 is TGTGCCAGCAGCCCTAATGTAGGGGCGGGAGGTAGAGCCAAAAACATTCAGTACTTC.

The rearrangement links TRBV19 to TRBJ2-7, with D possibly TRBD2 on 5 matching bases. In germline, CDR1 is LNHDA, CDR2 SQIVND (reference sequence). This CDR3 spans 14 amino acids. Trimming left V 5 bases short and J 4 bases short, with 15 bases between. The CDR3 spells CASSPGITLYEQYF. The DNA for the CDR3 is TGTGCCAGTAGTCCCGGGATTACCCTTTACGAGCAGTACTTC.

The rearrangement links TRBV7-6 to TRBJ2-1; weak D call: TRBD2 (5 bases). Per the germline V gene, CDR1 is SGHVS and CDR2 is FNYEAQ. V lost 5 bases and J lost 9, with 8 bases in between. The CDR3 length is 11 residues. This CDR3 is CASSIGLEQFF. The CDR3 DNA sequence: TGTGCCAGCAGCATAGGACTTGAGCAGTTCTTC.

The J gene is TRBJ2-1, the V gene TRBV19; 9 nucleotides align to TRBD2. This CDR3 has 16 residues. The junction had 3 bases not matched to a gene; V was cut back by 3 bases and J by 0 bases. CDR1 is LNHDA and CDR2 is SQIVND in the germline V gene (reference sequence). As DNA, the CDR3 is TGTGCCAGTAGTATGGGCGGGAGGGCCTCCTACAATGAGCAGTTCTTC. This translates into CASSMGGRASYNEQFF.

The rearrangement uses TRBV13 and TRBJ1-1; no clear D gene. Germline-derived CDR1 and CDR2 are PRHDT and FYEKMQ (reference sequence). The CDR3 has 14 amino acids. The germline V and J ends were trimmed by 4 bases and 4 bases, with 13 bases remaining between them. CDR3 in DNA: TGTGCCAGCAGCTGGGGTTCCTTGGGCACTGAAGCTTTCTTT. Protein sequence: CASSWGSLGTEAFF.

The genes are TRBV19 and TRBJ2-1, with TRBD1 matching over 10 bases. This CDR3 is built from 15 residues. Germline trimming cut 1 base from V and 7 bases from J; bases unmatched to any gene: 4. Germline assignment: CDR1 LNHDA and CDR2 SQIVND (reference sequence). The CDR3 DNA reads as TGTGCCAGTAGTATAGGGGACAGGGGTCTTAATGAGCAGTTCTTC. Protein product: CASSIGDRGLNEQFF.

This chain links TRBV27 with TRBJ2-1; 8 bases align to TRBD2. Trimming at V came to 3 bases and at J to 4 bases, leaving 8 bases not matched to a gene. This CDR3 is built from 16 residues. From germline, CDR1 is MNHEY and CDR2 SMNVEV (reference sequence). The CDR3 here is CASSLEAGATYNEQFF. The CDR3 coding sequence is TGTGCCAGCAGTTTGGAAGCGGGGGCTACATACAATGAGCAGTTCTTC.

The CDR3 protein is CSLTTSDPYNEQFF. In DNA, the CDR3 is TGCAGCTTGACAACTAGCGATCCCTACAATGAGCAGTTCTTC. The V gene is TRBV29-1, the J gene TRBJ2-1, with 7 bases aligning to TRBD2. After removal of 8 bases from V and 2 bases from J, the junction contained 9 bases not matched to a gene. The CDR3 sequence is 14 residues long. Germline V gene lookup returns CDR1 SQVTM and CDR2 ANQGSEA.

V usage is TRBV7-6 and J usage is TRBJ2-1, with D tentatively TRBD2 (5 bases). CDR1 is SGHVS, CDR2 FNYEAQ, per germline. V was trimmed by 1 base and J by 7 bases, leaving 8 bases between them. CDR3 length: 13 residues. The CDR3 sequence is CASSLELVNEQFF. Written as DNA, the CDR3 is TGTGCCAGCAGCTTAGAACTAGTAAATGAGCAGTTCTTC.

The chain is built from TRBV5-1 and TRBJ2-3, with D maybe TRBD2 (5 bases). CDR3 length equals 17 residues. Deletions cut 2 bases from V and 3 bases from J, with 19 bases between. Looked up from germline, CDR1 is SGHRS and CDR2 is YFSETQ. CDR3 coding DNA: TGCGCCAGCAGCTTTGACGTAGGGAGACGGGTGACAGATACGCAGTATTTT. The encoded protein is CASSFDVGRRVTDTQYF.

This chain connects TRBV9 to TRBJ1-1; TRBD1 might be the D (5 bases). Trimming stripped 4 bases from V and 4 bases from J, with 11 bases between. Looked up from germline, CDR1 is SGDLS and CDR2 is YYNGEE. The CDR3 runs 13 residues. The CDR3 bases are TGTGCCAGCAGCAATACAGGTTCCACTGAAGCTTTCTTT. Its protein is CASSNTGSTEAFF.

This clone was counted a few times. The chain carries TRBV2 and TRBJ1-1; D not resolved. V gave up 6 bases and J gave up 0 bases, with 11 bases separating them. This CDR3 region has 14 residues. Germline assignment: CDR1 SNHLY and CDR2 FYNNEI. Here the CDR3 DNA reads TGTGCCAGCAGCGTGGGCAGCCTGAACACTGAAGCTTTCTTT. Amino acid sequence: CASSVGSLNTEAFF.

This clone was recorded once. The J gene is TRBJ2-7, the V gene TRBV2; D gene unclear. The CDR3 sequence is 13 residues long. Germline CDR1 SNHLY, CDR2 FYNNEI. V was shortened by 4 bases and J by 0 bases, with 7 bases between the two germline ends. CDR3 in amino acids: CASSGMVSYEQYF. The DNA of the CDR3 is TGTGCCAGCAGTGGGATGGTCTCCTACGAGCAGTACTTC.

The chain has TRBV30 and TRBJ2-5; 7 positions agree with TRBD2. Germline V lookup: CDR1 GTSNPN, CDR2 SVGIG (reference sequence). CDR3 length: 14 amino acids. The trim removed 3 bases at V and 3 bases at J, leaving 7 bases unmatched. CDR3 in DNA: TGTGCCTGGAGGGGGTTGGGGACTAAAGAGACCCAGTACTTC. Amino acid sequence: CAWRGLGTKETQYF. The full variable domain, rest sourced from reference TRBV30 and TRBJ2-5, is SQTIHQWPATLVQPVGSPLSLECTVEGTSNPNLYWYRQAAGRGLQLLFYSVGIGQISSEVPQNLSASRPQDRQFILSSKKLLLSDSGFYLCAWRGLGTKETQYFGPGTRLLVL.